This T cell receptor (beta chain) was recorded in a study of blood T cell repertoires in COVID-19. Across the study: Acute and convalescent COVID-19 specimens originated in the United States, Italy and Spain. PBMCs, B-cell-depleted T cells, or T cells provided the cDNA or gDNA that made up the material.

In the source study's methods: Estimates of nucleated cell counts were drawn from the amplification of reference gene primers. Profiled with immunoSEQ multiplex PCR; TCRdb holds only in-frame clones, not every one. That table supplies the V and J calls and clone size; D and trimming were determined from the DNA. The sample has 250,000 or so clones, 80% to 90% seen once; the top ten hold 1.5%. Germline V CDR1 and CDR2: SGHRS, YFSETQ. V was trimmed by 1 base and J by 4 bases, leaving 9 bases between them. This CDR3 contains 13 residues. The V and J genes are TRBV5-1 and TRBJ2-7; D is uncertain. This clonotype was obtained from a woman between 35 and 50 years old who had recovered from COVID-19. Sequencing used peripheral blood. CDR3 in DNA: TGCGCCAGCAGCTTGTCCCTACTATACGAGCAGTACTTC. Protein sequence: CASSLSLLYEQYF. Based on the CDR3 plus reference TRBV5-1 and TRBJ2-7, the full variable domain is KAGVTQTPRYLIKTRGQQVTLSCSPISGHRSVSWYQQTPGQGLQFLFEYFSETQRNKGNFPGRFSGRQFSNSRSEMNVSTLELGDSALYLCASSLSLLYEQYFGPGTRLTVT.